Described below is a single T cell receptor beta chain sequence and its context. Its antigen is not yet known. Base quality data are lacking; no much larger clone is found one base away. The sample originates from a study of cytomegalovirus exposure and HLA in healthy donors (dated by TCRdb to 2017 to 2019). Regarding the complete study: An earlier analysis of approximately 600 of the donors reported about 290 Gb of sequence data and some 100 million unique TCR beta sequences from 190 million or so T cells. An early release covering roughly 640 HLA-typed donors comprised 250 to 350 gigabases of sequencing data and about 90 million unique TCR sequences. Of the roughly 400 genotyped donors, roughly 85% fell in the genetic ancestry cluster associated with self-reported Caucasian donors. The study aimed to test whether cataloging public T cell receptors could reveal signatures of past pathogen exposure. The T cell repertoires of some 700 subjects were profiled by immunosequencing and related to cytomegalovirus serostatus. Along with the approximately 700-subject first cohort, a separate validation cohort of over 90 different subjects was used. The study combined high-throughput TCR immunosequencing, statistical association of individual TCRs with disease status, and machine learning to predict cytomegalovirus infection status. To study patterns of TCR occurrence, a later analysis re-analyzed previously published TCR beta repertoires from 666 donors and added high-resolution HLA genotyping. Rather than drawing on any new phenotypic data, the later analysis identified candidate immune exposures from TCR beta sequences and the way those sequences occurred across donors. To decide whether each TCR beta V gene segment behaved as functional or pseudogenic, an earlier analysis of some 600 of the donors relied on high-throughput TCR beta sequencing. Donor age, sex, ethnicity and CMV serostatus were compiled together with the repertoire data. A later genetic analysis used genome-wide SNP genotypes for about 65% of the roughly 700 donors, treating that subset as a discovery cohort. Every discovery cohort repertoire had been produced on one sequencing platform. Class I and class II HLA loci were covered by the typing at four-digit resolution. Typing coverage varied by locus: roughly 620-640 donors for A, B, C, DRB1 and DQB1; approximately 520 for DQA1; about 570 for DPA1; around 490 for DPB1. A few DR-DQ haplotypes were treated as single units for association and clustering because of strong linkage in the cohort. Among some 400 genotyped donors of the cohort, an average of approximately 240,000 unique TCR beta nucleotide sequences was sequenced per donor, of which roughly 17% were non-productive. Study-wide conclusions, independent of this receptor: In this cohort, only TCR beta chains were sequenced, and detectable features were limited by the absence of alpha or paired-chain data. In a later genetic analysis, fewer N-insertions in productive TCRs were reported among donors in an Asian-associated ancestry cluster than the roughly 640-donor mean. The authors suggested that the approach could potentially be extended to other disease states and immunological phenotypes. Most TCR sequences were observed very rarely across donors, whereas some public TCRs were present in many individuals. Presence/absence analyses assumed roughly uniform sequencing depth across donors, an assumption that may not hold. In the study, 150 to 200 TCR beta chains were listed as associated with cytomegalovirus. Linkage disequilibrium might explain the correlated functional status among segregating V segments, but an unknown experimental factor could not be ruled out. A later analysis found that TCR association rates varied across HLA loci, with DRB1 alleles showing the most associated TCRs and HLA-C alleles the fewest. Strong co-occurrence of HLA alleles, especially DR and DQ, made assigning TCR associations to individual alleles difficult. The classifier was reported to diagnose cytomegalovirus status with high specificity and sensitivity in both the original cohort and the validation cohort. A further reported finding was that TCR beta sequences accurately predicted the HLA-A and HLA-B alleles for most subjects in the first cohort. In an earlier analysis of about 550 of the donors, most TCR beta V segments were observed in productive rearrangements about 90% or about 30% of the time, broadly matching IMGT annotations. A later analysis found that HLA-associated TCR beta chains were more clonally expanded and had lower generation probabilities than equally common non-associated chains. About 17 rarely observed V segments, including chromosome 9 orphons, were excluded from the earlier analysis of almost 600 of the donors because counts were too low. A cluster of highly shared sequence variants was judged likely to represent a technical artifact of the sequencing pipeline. Because HLA typing was unavailable for some donors at each locus, only the typed subset was used in association tests. In a later analysis, several top co-occurrence clusters were reported to appear linked to parvovirus B19, influenza, CMV and Epstein-Barr virus. In a later analysis, some 17,000 TCR beta sequences were associated with specific HLA alleles at a false discovery rate of 0.05. A later genetic analysis associated a missense DCLRE1C variant with V-gene and J-gene trimming of TCR beta chains, and an independent cohort replicated the association. Three of the identified cytomegalovirus-associated TCR beta chains were confirmed in vitro to be specific for cytomegalovirus antigens. Most CMV-associated TCR beta chains appeared to be HLA-restricted in a later analysis, and the HLA associations seemed to be driven largely by CMV exposure. CMV serostatus was the only immune exposure information available for the cohort.

The cohort consisted of 666 healthy bone marrow donors. Cohort members were all nominally healthy when sampled, although unrecorded immune exposures were likely present. The donor was CMV seronegative and belonged to the group of 350 or so seronegative cohort members. Every donor gave a peripheral blood sample, and the peripheral blood mononuclear cells from that sample were used for TCR beta sequencing. The Qiagen DNeasy Blood Extraction Kit was used to extract genomic DNA from the blood cell samples. The method behind the library was the immunoSEQ multiplex PCR assay. The multiplex PCR relied on a mix of 60 forward primers for TCR Vbeta segments and 13 reverse primers for TCR Jbeta segments. The CDR3 region of rearranged TCR beta genes was amplified from genomic DNA with a multiplex PCR assay. On the Illumina HiSeq System, the amplified TCR beta libraries were sequenced as 87-base-pair reads. For the original study's pipeline: Across the 600 to 700 repertoires, a later analysis counted roughly 77 million unique TCR beta chains, approximately 10 million of which were shared by at least two donors. Raw reads were error-corrected and collapsed into unique sequences by a nearest-neighbor algorithm in which closely related sequences were merged to remove PCR and sequencing errors. To assign V, D and J gene segments, CDR3 sequences were aligned to IMGT reference sequences. For a sequence to be retained, a match of at least six nucleotides to both a V gene segment and a J gene segment was required. Rearrangements were called productive when the CDR3 lacked stop codons and stayed in frame with V and J; all others were non-productive. CDR3 was defined by IMGT convention, running from the second conserved V-encoded cysteine to the conserved J-encoded phenylalanine. The earlier analysis of roughly 590 of the donors excluded sequences that lacked an unambiguous match to a single V gene segment. An earlier analysis of just under 600 of the donors called V segments functional above 56.7% productive rearrangements and segregating when the between-donor standard deviation exceeded 5%. A statistical classification framework was developed to diagnose cytomegalovirus status using the catalog of TCR beta chain sequences. V and J gene assignment, in a later analysis, came from comparing TCR nucleotide sequences with IMGT/GENE-DB human TR gene sequences. Using the TCRdist pipeline, a later analysis assigned CDR3 sequences along with most-parsimonious VDJ recombination scenarios. In a later analysis, each TCR beta chain was defined by its CDR3 amino acid sequence together with its V-gene family, and reads without a unique V-gene family were excluded. A later analysis removed 550 to 700 highly shared, low-generation-probability nucleotide sequences to deal with suspected cross-contamination and a sequencing artifact. In a later analysis, a clonal expansion index was calculated for each public chain from normalized within-repertoire ranks of inferred template counts. In a later analysis, generation probabilities were computed with a VDJ recombination model fitted to out-of-frame rearrangements, and the resulting probabilities were checked against IGoR. A later analysis scored TCR-TCR, TCR-HLA and TCR-CMV co-occurrence with hypergeometric tests, applying a repertoire-size bias correction to TCR pairs. In a later analysis, false discovery rates were estimated by permuting HLA or CMV assignments 20 times. In a later analysis, co-occurring TCRs were grouped with DBSCAN, and TCRdist sequence similarity was added when clustering was performed within HLA-allele-positive subsets. Repertoires with fewer than 30,000 or more than 120,000 public chains were left out of co-occurrence clustering, as were about five repertoires with anomalous nucleotide sharing. The source is immuneACCESS, and TCRdb retained only in-frame sequences with V and J called. Part of the clones is not carried over; for the studies checked, unresolved V genes explain less than half of this, and the remainder is unexplained. V and J calls and clone size are as listed in that table; D and trimming were resolved from the DNA. Counted in this sample were roughly 100,000 clones; roughly three quarters of them appeared once. The ten largest clones capture approximately 3% of the sample.

The source material was PBMCs. The TCR was taken from a man under 40 in good health and CMV-seronegative.

The nucleotides are TGTGCCAGTAGTAGAACCCTCGCGGGAGAATACAATGAGCAGTTCTTC. The encoded protein is CASSRTLAGEYNEQFF. The sequence is built from TRBV19 and TRBJ2-1, and 7 junctional nucleotides match TRBD2. CDR1 and CDR2 were assigned from the germline V gene (reference sequence) as LNHDA and SQIVND. The germline V and J ends show losses of 4 bases and 4 bases respectively, and no gene match explains 10 bases of the junction. From the cysteine up to the phenylalanine, the CDR3 has a length of 16 residues. Of all the DNA, just the CDR3 is kept, 48 bases in frame from base 1.